One and the same sample provided the 21 T cell receptor beta chains below, sequenced in a study of blood T cell repertoires in COVID-19. Method: immunoSEQ multiplex PCR; TCRdb's copy keeps in-frame clones and lacks some. In the table there are 150,000 or so clones, around 78% of which are singletons. The sample taken for sequencing was PBMCs or T cells enriched from blood (not recorded which). The receptors shown here come from a woman in her 50s who had recovered from COVID-19.

The V gene is TRBV6-5, the J gene TRBJ1-5, with D possibly TRBD1 on 6 matching bases. The CDR3 contains 14 residues. Trimming cost V 6 bases and J 4 bases, with 13 bases left between them. CDR1 is MNHEY, CDR2 SVGAGI, per germline. CDR3 DNA: TGTGCCAGCAGCCACGCAGGGGAGAATCAGCCCCAGCATTTT. It yields the protein CASSHAGENQPQHF.

This chain connects TRBV6-5 to TRBJ1-1; tentative D call: TRBD1 (5 bases). Trimming stripped 3 bases from V and 6 bases from J, with 8 bases between. Germline V gene data show CDR1 as MNHEY and CDR2 as SVGAGI. The CDR3 is 12 amino acids. This chain's CDR3 is CASSYGTSEAFF. DNA for the CDR3: TGTGCCAGCAGTTATGGGACTTCTGAAGCTTTCTTT.

The V call is TRBV28, the J call TRBJ1-2; D unclear. In germline, CDR1 is MDHEN, CDR2 SYDVKM. Between the trimmed V and J ends, which lost 2 bases and 7 bases, there was a span of 8 bases. The CDR3 contains 12 residues. CDR3 DNA sequence: TGTGCCAGCAGTTTAATCCATAGTGGCTACACCTTC. It specifies CASSLIHSGYTF.

The rearrangement joins TRBV28 to TRBJ2-2, with D uncertain. Germline V gene data show CDR1 as MDHEN and CDR2 as SYDVKM. The germline V and J ends were trimmed by 8 bases and 3 bases, with 10 bases remaining between them. The CDR3 length is 13 residues. The chain's CDR3 is CASLFRDTGELFF. CDR3 sequence (DNA): TGTGCCAGCCTCTTCCGGGACACCGGGGAGCTGTTTTTT. Based on the CDR3 plus reference TRBV28 and TRBJ2-2, the full variable domain is DVKVTQSSRYLVKRTGEKVFLECVQDMDHENMFWYRQDPGLGLRLIYFSYDVKMKEKGDIPEGYSVSREKKERFSLILESASTNQTSMYLCASLFRDTGELFFGEGSRLTVL.

In its sample, this clone was seen many times. The rearrangement uses TRBV7-8 and TRBJ1-5; weak D call: TRBD1 (5 bases). Trimming shortened V by 5 bases and J by 5 bases, and 19 bases separated the two germline ends. The germline gives CDR1 SGHVS, CDR2 FQNEAQ. The CDR3 is 16 residues long. CDR3 bases: TGTGCCAGCAGCCCGCCAGGGTTGGTCCGGGATCAGCCCCAGCATTTT. Translation gives CASSPPGLVRDQPQHF.

This clone occurred a few times. The chain combines TRBV5-3 with TRBJ2-4; D not resolved. TRBV5-3 falls under the ORF class, with uncertain function. Trimming pared 6 bases from V and 1 base from J, leaving 14 bases between. The CDR3 is 15 amino acids. CDR3 nucleotides: TGTGCCAGAACCCTCGGTATGTTGGCCAAAAACATTCAGTACTTC. It yields the protein CARTLGMLAKNIQYF.

The V and J genes are TRBV5-1 and TRBJ1-1; the D gene is possibly TRBD1 (5 bases). Germline V gene data show CDR1 as SGHRS and CDR2 as YFSETQ. V was cut by 7 bases and J by 2 bases, with 9 bases left in between. The CDR3 runs to 12 residues. The CDR3 nucleotides read TGCGCCAGCGGAACAGGCAACACTGAAGCTTTCTTT. It specifies CASGTGNTEAFF.

The chain links TRBV6-5 to TRBJ1-2; perhaps TRBD1 as D (5 bases). Trimming shortened V by 7 bases and J by 2 bases, and 17 bases separated the two germline ends. The germline V gene has CDR1 MNHEY and CDR2 SVGAGI. CDR3 length: 15 amino acids. The CDR3 region is CASTRPGRENYGYTF. The CDR3, as DNA: TGTGCCAGCACTCGTCCGGGACGGGAGAACTATGGCTACACCTTC.

V is TRBV19 and J is TRBJ2-7, with 10 bases that match TRBD1. This CDR3 has 14 residues. Germline V gives CDR1 LNHDA, CDR2 SQIVND (reference sequence). J gave up 9 bases and V 5 bases, and 10 bases lay outside the gene matches. CDR3 sequence reads: CASSVDAGTGVQYV. The CDR3 bases are TGTGCCAGTAGTGTCGACGCAGGGACAGGGGTGCAGTACGTC.

The rearrangement uses TRBV30 and TRBJ2-4, with D maybe TRBD1 (5 bases). Germline values: CDR1 GTSNPN, CDR2 SVGIG (reference sequence). This CDR3 contains 16 residues. V was cut by 2 bases and J by 3 bases, with 17 bases left in between. CDR3 region: CAWSRGRGPGKNIQYF. Written as DNA, the CDR3 is TGTGCCTGGAGTAGGGGCCGAGGCCCAGGCAAAAACATTCAGTACTTC.

The chain recombines TRBV7-2 with TRBJ2-4, with 12 bases identical to TRBD2. The CDR3 has 16 residues. V was clipped by 5 bases and J by 2 bases; unmatched bases: 4. The germline CDR1 and CDR2 sequences are SGHTA and FQGNSA. Here the CDR3 reads CASSEGLAGSKNIQYF. The DNA of the CDR3 is TGTGCCAGCAGCGAAGGACTAGCGGGATCCAAAAACATTCAGTACTTC.

The rearrangement links TRBV5-5 to TRBJ1-1; 11 bases align to TRBD1. J was trimmed by 5 bases and V by 1 base; bases with no gene match: 7. The CDR3 extends over 16 amino acids. CDR1 is SGHKS, CDR2 YYEKEE, per germline (reference sequence). CDR3 sequence reads: CASSLYGTGGGTEAFF. The DNA of the CDR3 is TGTGCCAGCAGCTTGTATGGGACAGGGGGTGGTACTGAAGCTTTCTTT. Full variable domain (remainder filled in from reference TRBV5-5 and TRBJ1-1): DAGVTQSPTHLIKTRGQQVTLRCSPISGHKSVSWYQQVLGQGPQFIFQYYEKEERGRGNFPDRFSARQFPNYSSELNVNALLLGDSALYLCASSLYGTGGGTEAFFGQGTRLTVV.

The chain joins TRBV10-1 to TRBJ1-2; D is unresolved. This CDR3 has 13 residues. CDR1 is WNHNN and CDR2 is SYGVQD in the germline V gene (reference sequence). Trimming took 6 bases from V and 4 from J, leaving 12 bases between them. The CDR3 region has the DNA TGCGCCAGCAGACCCACAGTAGGCTATGGCTACACCTTC. It encodes CASRPTVGYGYTF.

The genes are TRBV28 and TRBJ1-2; perhaps TRBD1 as D (5 bases). CDR3 length equals 13 residues. V dropped 2 bases and J dropped 4 bases, with 8 bases sitting between them. Germline lookup yields CDR1 MDHEN and CDR2 SYDVKM. This CDR3 is CASSLGAAYGYTF. CDR3 nucleotides: TGTGCCAGCAGTTTAGGGGCAGCCTATGGCTACACCTTC.

This clone was counted a single time. The chain is built from TRBV30 and TRBJ1-1; no clear D gene. Deletions cut 2 bases from V and 8 bases from J, with 18 bases between. This CDR3 is built from 14 residues. Germline lookup yields CDR1 GTSNPN and CDR2 SVGIG (reference sequence). Here the CDR3 DNA reads TGTGCCTGGAGTCCGTGGAACGAGGGAGACGAAGCTTTCTTT. Translating gives CAWSPWNEGDEAFF.

The rearrangement links TRBV7-9 to TRBJ2-2; a possible D gene is TRBD2 (6 bases). Trimming took 4 bases from V and 2 from J, leaving 11 bases between them. CDR1 is SEHNR and CDR2 is FQNEAQ in the germline V gene (reference sequence). The CDR3 extends over 15 amino acids. DNA of the CDR3: TGTGCCAGCAGCTACAAGGGGACTAACACCGGGGAGCTGTTTTTT. This codes for CASSYKGTNTGELFF.

The chain couples TRBV4-3 to TRBJ1-5; D is uncertain. The CDR3 extends over 15 amino acids. CDR1 and CDR2 from the germline V gene are LGHNA and YSLEER. V was shortened by 0 bases and J by 1 base, with 7 bases between the two germline ends. The CDR3 DNA is TGCGCCAGCAGCCAAGACTCTGCGAGCAATCAGCCCCAGCATTTT. It specifies CASSQDSASNQPQHF.

This chain connects TRBV5-1 to TRBJ2-3, with 7 bases identical to TRBD2. This CDR3 has 15 residues. Germline CDR1 reads SGHRS; CDR2 reads YFSETQ. The V and J ends lost 4 bases and 6 bases, in that order; junction bases with no gene match: 11. The CDR3, as DNA: TGCGCCAGCAGCGAGCCTAGCGGCCCAGGGGATACGCAGTATTTT. Its protein is CASSEPSGPGDTQYF.

The genes are TRBV4-3 and TRBJ1-1; 7 nucleotides match TRBD1. Germline CDR1 is LGHNA and CDR2 is YSLEER. Trimming removed 2 bases from V and 3 bases from J; junction bases left unmatched: 6. The CDR3 has 15 residues. The CDR3 coding sequence is TGCGCCAGCAGCCAAATGGACAGGACCGACACTGAAGCTTTCTTT. Protein sequence: CASSQMDRTDTEAFF.

The chain has TRBV7-2 and TRBJ1-3, with a possible D match to TRBD1 (6 bases). CDR3 size: 16 residues. V lost 2 bases and J lost 2, with 13 bases in between. Germline CDR1 SGHTA, CDR2 FQGNSA. CDR3 region: CASSLLGTSTGNTIYF. The CDR3, as DNA: TGTGCCAGCAGCTTACTCGGGACATCGACTGGAAACACCATATATTTT.

V usage is TRBV28 and J usage is TRBJ1-5; D remains ambiguous. Deletions cut 5 bases from V and 1 base from J, with 12 bases between. The germline V gene encodes CDR1 MDHEN and CDR2 SYDVKM. This CDR3 comprises 15 residues. CDR3 protein: CASSIPGVSNQPQHF. The CDR3, as DNA: TGTGCCAGCAGTATACCCGGGGTAAGCAATCAGCCCCAGCATTTT.